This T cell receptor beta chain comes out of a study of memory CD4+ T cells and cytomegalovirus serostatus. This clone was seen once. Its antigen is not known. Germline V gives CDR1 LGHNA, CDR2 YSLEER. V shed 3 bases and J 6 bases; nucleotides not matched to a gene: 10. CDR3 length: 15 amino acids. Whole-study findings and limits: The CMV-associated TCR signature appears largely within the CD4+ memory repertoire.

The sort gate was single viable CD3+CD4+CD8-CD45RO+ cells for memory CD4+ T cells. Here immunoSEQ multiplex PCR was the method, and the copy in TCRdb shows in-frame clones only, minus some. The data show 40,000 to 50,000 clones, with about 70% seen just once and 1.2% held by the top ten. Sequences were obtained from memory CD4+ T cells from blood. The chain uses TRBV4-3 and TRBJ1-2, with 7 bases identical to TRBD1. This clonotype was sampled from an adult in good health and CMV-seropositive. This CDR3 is CASSHRDSPSNGYTF. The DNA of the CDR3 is TGCGCCAGCAGCCACCGGGACAGCCCTTCAAATGGCTACACCTTC.